These T cell receptor beta chains were read from a single sample in a study of a mutant IDH1 vaccine in newly diagnosed glioma. Profiling relied on immunoSEQ multiplex PCR, and the TCRdb table lists in-frame clones only, not all of them. The table shows some 38,000 clones, with roughly 71% occurring only once. Antigens of these TCRs are unknown. Sequencing used PBMCs, obtained from a glioma patient whose treatment included an IDH1 peptide vaccine. These receptors were obtained from a man aged 40-49 years with glioma. The CDR3 runs from the conserved cysteine through the conserved F or W. The order of the fields is clone size, J gene, V gene, D gene, CDR3 DNA, CDR3 protein. D genes are given only for firm matches. Only part of the rows carry a size: once, few, many, or a class if the clone is expanded.

>medium-sized|TRBJ1-1|TRBV2|.
TGTGCCAACTCCAGACAGTCGAACACTGAAGCTTTCTTT
CANSRQSNTEAFF
>few|TRBJ2-7|TRBV6-1|TRBD1
TGTGCCAGCAGTGAAGATGACAGGGTAGTCTACGAGCAGTACTTC
CASSEDDRVVYEQYF
>.|TRBJ1-2|TRBV19|TRBD1
TGTGCCAGTAGTCAGGGGGGCGCTGGTGGCTACACCTTC
CASSQGGAGGYTF
>once|TRBJ1-6|TRBV11-2|TRBD1
TGTGCCAGCAGCTTAGGCTCGGACAGGGGACCCTATAATTCACCCCTCCACTTT
CASSLGSDRGPYNSPLHF
>.|TRBJ2-5|TRBV19|.
TGTGCCAGTCGGACCACAGCCGAGGAGACCCAGTACTTC
CASRTTAEETQYF
>.|TRBJ1-5|TRBV30|.
TGTGCCTGGAGTGTTCGAAGTAATCAGCCCCAGCATTTT
CAWSVRSNQPQHF
>once|TRBJ2-1|TRBV15|TRBD1
TGTGCCACCAGCAGTCCGGGACAGGGTATCGATGAGCAGTTCTTC
CATSSPGQGIDEQFF
>few|TRBJ2-1|TRBV18|.
TGTGCCAGCTCACGAATGGACAATGAGCAGTTCTTC
CASSRMDNEQFF
>.|TRBJ1-1|TRBV5-1|.
TGCGCCAGCAGCCTGGGTTTGTGGGGGAGGAGCACTGAAGCTTTCTTT
CASSLGLWGRSTEAFF
>few|TRBJ1-1|TRBV5-6|.
TGTGCCAGCAGCTTAGGCGTTGAAGCTTTCTTT
CASSLGVEAFF
>few|TRBJ2-1|TRBV5-1|.
TGCGCCAGCAGCTTGGCTACTAGGAACAATGAGCAGTTCTTC
CASSLATRNNEQFF
>.|TRBJ2-2|TRBV4-1|.
TGCGCCAGCAGCCAAGATTGGGCAGGGTCCACCGGGGAGCTGTTTTTT
CASSQDWAGSTGELFF
>.|TRBJ2-1|TRBV7-9|.
TGTGCCAGCAGCTTAAGTGCGGGGAACAATGAGCAGTTCTTC
CASSLSAGNNEQFF
>.|TRBJ2-1|TRBV21-1|.
TGTGCCAGCAGCAAAGTAGAAGGATCTCGTACCGGTGAGCAGTTCTTC
CASSKVEGSRTGEQFF
>.|TRBJ1-4|TRBV6-1|TRBD1
TGTGCCAGCAGCTTACAGGGGGCGACTGAAAAACTGTTTTTT
CASSLQGATEKLFF
>.|TRBJ2-1|TRBV4-3|TRBD2
TGCGCCAGCAGCCAAGATTCTCCTAGCGGGAGGGCCATCAATGAGCAGTTCTTC
CASSQDSPSGRAINEQFF
>.|TRBJ2-5|TRBV18|.
TGTGCCAGCTCACCAGTACAGGATAAACAAGAGACCCAGTACTTC
CASSPVQDKQETQYF
>.|TRBJ2-1|TRBV5-1|TRBD1
TGCGCCAGCAGCTTGGAAGGGACAGGGGCTCTGAATGAGCAGTTCTTC
CASSLEGTGALNEQFF
>.|TRBJ1-2|TRBV2|TRBD1
TGTGCCAGCAGTGAAGCTTCAGGGGGCGGATTCTATGGCTACACCTTC
CASSEASGGGFYGYTF
>.|TRBJ1-4|TRBV27|TRBD1
TGTGCCAGCAGTGGGGACAGGGGGCTTGCTAATGAAAAACTGTTTTTT
CASSGDRGLANEKLFF
>.|TRBJ1-5|TRBV4-1|.
TGCGCCAGCAGCCAAGAATGGAGTTTAAGCAATCAGCCCCAGCATTTT
CASSQEWSLSNQPQHF
>.|TRBJ2-2|TRBV27|.
TGTGCCAGCAGTTTAATCGTCGGCGGGGTAGGGGAGCTGTTTTTT
CASSLIVGGVGELFF